The sequence of this T cell receptor beta chain was determined in a study of OX40 agonist ivuxolimab in advanced cancers. Across the study: Three patients, one with hepatocellular carcinoma and two with cutaneous melanoma, responded partially.

Only in-frame clones appear in the TCRdb table, and some are missing; sequencing was by immunoSEQ multiplex PCR. The sample has just over 30,000 clones, roughly 90% seen once. CDR1 and CDR2 from the germline V gene are MNHEY and SMNVEV (reference sequence). The V end was cut by 6 bases, the J end by 0 bases, with 14 bases between. The CDR3 totals 15 residues. The receptor's source is an adult with an advanced solid tumor such as melanoma, head and neck, liver or kidney cancer. Source: CD4+ or CD8+ T cells sorted from blood, taken in a trial of the OX40 agonist ivuxolimab. The V call is TRBV27, the J call TRBJ1-1; possibly TRBD1 for D (5 bases). Here the CDR3 DNA reads TGTGCCAGCAGACCCGGGGGGGGTTTGAACACTGAAGCTTTCTTT. It is translated as CASRPGGGLNTEAFF.